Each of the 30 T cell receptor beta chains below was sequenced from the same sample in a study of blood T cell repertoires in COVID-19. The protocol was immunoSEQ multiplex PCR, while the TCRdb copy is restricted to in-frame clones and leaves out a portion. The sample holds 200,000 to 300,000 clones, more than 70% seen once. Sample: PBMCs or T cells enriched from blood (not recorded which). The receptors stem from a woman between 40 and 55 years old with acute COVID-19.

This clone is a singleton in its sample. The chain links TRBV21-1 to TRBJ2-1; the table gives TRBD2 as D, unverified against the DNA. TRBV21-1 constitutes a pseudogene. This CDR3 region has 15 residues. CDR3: CASSKRAGSYNEQFF. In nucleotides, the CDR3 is TGTGCCAGCAGCAAGAGAGCGGGATCCTACAATGAGCAGTTCTTC.

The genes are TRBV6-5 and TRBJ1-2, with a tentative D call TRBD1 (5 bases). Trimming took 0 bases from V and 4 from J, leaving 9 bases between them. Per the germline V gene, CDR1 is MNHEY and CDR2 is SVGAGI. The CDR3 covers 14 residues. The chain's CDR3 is CASSYSRVGYGYTF. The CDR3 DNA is TGTGCCAGCAGTTACTCCAGGGTGGGCTATGGCTACACCTTC.

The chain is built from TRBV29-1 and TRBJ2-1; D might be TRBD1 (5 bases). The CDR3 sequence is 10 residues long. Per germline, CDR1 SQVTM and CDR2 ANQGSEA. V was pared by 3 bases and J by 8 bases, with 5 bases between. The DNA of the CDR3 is TGCAGCGTTGACAGGGATGAGCAGTTCTTC. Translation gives CSVDRDEQFF.

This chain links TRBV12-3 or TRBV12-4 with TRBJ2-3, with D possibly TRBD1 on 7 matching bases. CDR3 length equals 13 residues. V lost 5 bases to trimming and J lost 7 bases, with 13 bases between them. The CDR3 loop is CASSRGTDYTQYF. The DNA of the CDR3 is TGTGCCAGCAGTCGCGGGACAGATTATACGCAGTATTTT.

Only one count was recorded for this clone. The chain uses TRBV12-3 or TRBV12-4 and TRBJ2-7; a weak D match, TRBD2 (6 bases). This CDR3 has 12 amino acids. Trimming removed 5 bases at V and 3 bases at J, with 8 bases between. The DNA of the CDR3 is TGTGCCAGCAGTACCGGGGGCTACGAGCAGTACGTC. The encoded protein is CASSTGGYEQYV.

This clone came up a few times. DNA for the CDR3: TGCGCCAGCAGCTACGCGCGGGGGGCACTTAATCAGCCCCAGCATTTT. Its protein is CASSYARGALNQPQHF. The J gene is TRBJ1-5, the V gene TRBV4-1; maybe TRBD1 (6 bases). There are 16 residues in the CDR3. Looked up from germline, CDR1 is MGHRA and CDR2 is YSYEKL. V was pared by 5 bases and J by 4 bases, with 18 bases between.

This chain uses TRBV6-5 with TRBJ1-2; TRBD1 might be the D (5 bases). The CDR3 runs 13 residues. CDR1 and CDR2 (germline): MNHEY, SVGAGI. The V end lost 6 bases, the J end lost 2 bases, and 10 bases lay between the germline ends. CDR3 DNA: TGTGCCAGCAGCCTTAAGGGGAACTATGGCTACACCTTC. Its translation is CASSLKGNYGYTF.

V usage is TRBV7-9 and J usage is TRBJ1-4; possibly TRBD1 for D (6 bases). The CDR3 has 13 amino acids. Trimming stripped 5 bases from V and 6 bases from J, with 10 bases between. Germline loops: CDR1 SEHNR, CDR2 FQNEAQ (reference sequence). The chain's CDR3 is CASSRYRDEKLFF. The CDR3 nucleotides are TGTGCCAGCAGCCGCTACAGGGATGAAAAACTGTTTTTT.

The CDR3 loop is CASSLVATLNPNQPQHF. Written as DNA, the CDR3 is TGTGCCAGCAGCTTAGTGGCGACTCTGAACCCTAATCAGCCCCAGCATTTT. This chain connects TRBV7-8 to TRBJ1-5, with D unresolved. The V end lost 1 base, the J end lost 4 bases, and 17 bases lay between the germline ends. The CDR3 consists of 17 residues. Germline V CDR1 and CDR2: SGHVS, FQNEAQ.

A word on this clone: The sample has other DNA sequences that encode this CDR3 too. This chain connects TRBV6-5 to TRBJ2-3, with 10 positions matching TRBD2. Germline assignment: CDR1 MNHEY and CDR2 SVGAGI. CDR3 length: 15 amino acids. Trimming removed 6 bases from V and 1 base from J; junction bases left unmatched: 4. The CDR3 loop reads CASSPGLAGTDTQYF. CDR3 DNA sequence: TGTGCCAGCAGCCCCGGACTAGCGGGCACAGATACGCAGTATTTT.

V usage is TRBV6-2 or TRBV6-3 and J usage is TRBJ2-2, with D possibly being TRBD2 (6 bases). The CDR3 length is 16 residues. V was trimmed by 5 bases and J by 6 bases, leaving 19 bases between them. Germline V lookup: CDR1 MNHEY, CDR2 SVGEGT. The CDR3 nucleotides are TGTGCCAGCAGTCCGTCCCGGACATCTAGCGCCGGGGAGCTGTTTTTT. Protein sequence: CASSPSRTSSAGELFF.

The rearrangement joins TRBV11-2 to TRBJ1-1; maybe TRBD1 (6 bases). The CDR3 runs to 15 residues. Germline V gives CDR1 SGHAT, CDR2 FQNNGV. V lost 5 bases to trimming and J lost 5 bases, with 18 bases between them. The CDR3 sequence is CASSPNIGGRTEAFF. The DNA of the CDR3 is TGTGCCAGCAGCCCTAACATCGGGGGGCGTACTGAAGCTTTCTTT.

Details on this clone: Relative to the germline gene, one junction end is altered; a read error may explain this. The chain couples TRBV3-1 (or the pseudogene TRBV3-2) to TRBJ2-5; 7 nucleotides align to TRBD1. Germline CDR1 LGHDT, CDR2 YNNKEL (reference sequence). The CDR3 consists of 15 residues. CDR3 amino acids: CASRQDRVSQETQYF. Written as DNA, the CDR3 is TGTGCCAGCAGACAAGACAGGGTAAGCCAAGAGACCCAGTACTTC.

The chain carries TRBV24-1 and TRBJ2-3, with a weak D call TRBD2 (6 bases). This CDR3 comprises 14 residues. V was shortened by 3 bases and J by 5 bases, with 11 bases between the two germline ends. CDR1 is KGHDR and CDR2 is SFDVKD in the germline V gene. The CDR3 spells CATSDPGRGDTQYF. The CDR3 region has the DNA TGTGCCACCAGTGATCCCGGGCGGGGAGATACGCAGTATTTT.

The CDR3 DNA is TGCAGCGTTGTAGCCCAGTACAATGAGCAGTTCTTC. Translating it yields CSVVAQYNEQFF. The chain is built from TRBV29-1 and TRBJ2-1, with D unclear. With 4 bases removed from V and 4 bases from J, the gap between germline ends came to 8 bases. Germline V gives CDR1 SQVTM, CDR2 ANQGSEA. CDR3 size: 12 residues.

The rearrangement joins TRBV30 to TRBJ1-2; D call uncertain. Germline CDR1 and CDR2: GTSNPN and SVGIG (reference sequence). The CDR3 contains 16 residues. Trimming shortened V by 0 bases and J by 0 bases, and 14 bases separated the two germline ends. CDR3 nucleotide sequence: TGTGCCTGGAGTGTACCAGGAACAGTTTCTAACTATGGCTACACCTTC. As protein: CAWSVPGTVSNYGYTF. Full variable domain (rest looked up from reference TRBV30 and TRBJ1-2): SQTIHQWPATLVQPVGSPLSLECTVEGTSNPNLYWYRQAAGRGLQLLFYSVGIGQISSEVPQNLSASRPQDRQFILSSKKLLLSDSGFYLCAWSVPGTVSNYGYTFGSGTRLTVV.

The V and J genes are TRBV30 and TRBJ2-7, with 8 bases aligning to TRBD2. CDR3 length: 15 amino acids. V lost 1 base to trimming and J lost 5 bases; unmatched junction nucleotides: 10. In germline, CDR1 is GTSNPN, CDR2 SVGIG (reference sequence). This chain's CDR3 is CAWSDGGGSLHEQYF. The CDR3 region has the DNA TGTGCCTGGAGTGATGGCGGGGGGTCCCTCCACGAGCAGTACTTC.

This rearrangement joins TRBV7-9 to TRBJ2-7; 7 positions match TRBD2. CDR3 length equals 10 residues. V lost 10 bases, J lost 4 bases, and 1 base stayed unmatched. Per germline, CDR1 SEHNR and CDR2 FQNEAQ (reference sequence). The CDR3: CATGGYEQYF. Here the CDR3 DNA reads TGTGCCACCGGGGGGTACGAGCAGTACTTC.

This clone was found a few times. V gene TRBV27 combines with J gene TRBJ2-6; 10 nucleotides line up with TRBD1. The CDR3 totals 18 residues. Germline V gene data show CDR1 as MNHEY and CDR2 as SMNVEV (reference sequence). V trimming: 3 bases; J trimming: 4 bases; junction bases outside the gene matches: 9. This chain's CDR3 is CASSFTGQGLGGANVLTF. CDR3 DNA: TGTGCCAGCAGTTTTACGGGACAGGGGCTTGGAGGGGCCAACGTCCTGACTTTC.

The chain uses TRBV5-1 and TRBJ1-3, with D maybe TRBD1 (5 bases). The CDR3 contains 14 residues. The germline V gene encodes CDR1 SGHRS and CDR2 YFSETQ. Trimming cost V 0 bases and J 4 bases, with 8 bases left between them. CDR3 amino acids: CASSLGGDGNTIYF. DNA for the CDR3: TGCGCCAGCAGCTTGGGGGGCGACGGAAACACCATATATTTT.

The CDR3 bases are TGTGCCAGCACCCTGACAGGGGGTGCCACTGAAGCTTTCTTT. It is translated as CASTLTGGATEAFF. The chain couples TRBV3-1 (or the pseudogene TRBV3-2) to TRBJ1-1; 9 bases match TRBD1. This CDR3 contains 14 residues. Germline CDR1 reads LGHDT; CDR2 reads YNNKEL (reference sequence). V gave up 7 bases and J gave up 4 bases; unmatched junction bases: 7.

CDR3 sequence (DNA): TGTGCCAGCAGCCGGGCACAGACCTACGAGCAGTACTTC. Translating it yields CASSRAQTYEQYF. The chain joins TRBV14 to TRBJ2-7, with D hard to call. V lost 4 bases, J lost 2 bases, and 9 bases lay in between. The CDR3 length is 13 residues. CDR1 and CDR2 from the germline V gene are SGHDN and FVKESK.

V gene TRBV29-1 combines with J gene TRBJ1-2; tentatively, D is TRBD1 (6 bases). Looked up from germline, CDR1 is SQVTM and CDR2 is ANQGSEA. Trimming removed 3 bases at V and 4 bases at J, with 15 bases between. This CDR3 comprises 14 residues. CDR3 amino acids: CSVEDRTAPYGYTF. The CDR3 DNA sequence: TGCAGCGTTGAGGACAGAACGGCCCCCTATGGCTACACCTTC.

As DNA, the CDR3 is TGTGCCAGCAGCTTAAGGGCGGACTACTATACGCCCCAGCATTTT. Its translation is CASSLRADYYTPQHF. The gene calls are TRBV7-2 and TRBJ1-5; D gene ambiguous. The CDR3 is 15 amino acids. V lost 2 bases and J lost 9, with 17 bases in between. Germline V lookup: CDR1 SGHTA, CDR2 FQGNSA. Full variable domain (missing parts from reference TRBV7-2 and TRBJ1-5): GAGVSQSPSNKVTEKGKDVELRCDPISGHTALYWYRQSLGQGLEFLIYFQGNSAPDKSGLPSDRFSAERTGGSVSTLTIQRTQQEDSAVYLCASSLRADYYTPQHFGDGTRLSIL.

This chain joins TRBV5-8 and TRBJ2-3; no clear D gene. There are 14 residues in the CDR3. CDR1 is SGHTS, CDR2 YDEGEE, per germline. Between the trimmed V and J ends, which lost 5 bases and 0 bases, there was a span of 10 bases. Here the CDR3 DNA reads TGTGCCAGCAGTAAGCGAACTAGCACAGATACGCAGTATTTT. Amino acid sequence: CASSKRTSTDTQYF. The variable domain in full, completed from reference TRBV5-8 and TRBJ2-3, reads EAGVTQSPTHLIKTRGQQATLRCSPISGHTSVYWYQQALGLGLQFLLWYDEGEERNRGNFPPRFSGRQFPNYSSELNVNALELEDSALYLCASSKRTSTDTQYFGPGTRLTVL.

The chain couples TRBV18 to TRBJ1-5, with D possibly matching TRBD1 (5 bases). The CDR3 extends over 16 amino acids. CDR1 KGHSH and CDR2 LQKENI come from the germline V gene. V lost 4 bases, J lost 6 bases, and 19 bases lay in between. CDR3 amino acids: CASSLPSGPLGQPQHF. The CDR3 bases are TGTGCCAGCTCACTCCCCTCAGGGCCCCTAGGTCAGCCCCAGCATTTT.

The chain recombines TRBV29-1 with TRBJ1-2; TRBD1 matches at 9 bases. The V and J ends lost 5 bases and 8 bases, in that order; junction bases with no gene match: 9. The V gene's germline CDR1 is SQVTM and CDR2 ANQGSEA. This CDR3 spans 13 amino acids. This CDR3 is CSVRDRERFGYTF. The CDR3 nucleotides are TGCAGCGTTAGGGACAGGGAGCGCTTCGGCTACACCTTC. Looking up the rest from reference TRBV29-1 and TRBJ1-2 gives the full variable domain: SAVISQKPSRDICQRGTSLTIQCQVDSQVTMMFWYRQQPGQSLTLIATANQGSEATYESGFVIDKFPISRPNLTFSTLTVSNMSPEDSSIYLCSVRDRERFGYTFGSGTRLTVV.

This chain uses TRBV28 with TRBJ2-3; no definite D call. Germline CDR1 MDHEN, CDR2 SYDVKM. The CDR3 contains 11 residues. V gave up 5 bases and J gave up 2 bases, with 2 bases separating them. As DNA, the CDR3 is TGTGCCAGCAGTCTCACAGATACGCAGTATTTT. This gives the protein CASSLTDTQYF.

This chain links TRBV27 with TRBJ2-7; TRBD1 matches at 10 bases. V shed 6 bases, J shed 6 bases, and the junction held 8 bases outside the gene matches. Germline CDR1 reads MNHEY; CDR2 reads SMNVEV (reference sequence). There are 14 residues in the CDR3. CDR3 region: CASSPRGTGAEQYV. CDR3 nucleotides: TGTGCCAGCAGCCCCAGGGGGACAGGGGCCGAGCAGTACGTC.

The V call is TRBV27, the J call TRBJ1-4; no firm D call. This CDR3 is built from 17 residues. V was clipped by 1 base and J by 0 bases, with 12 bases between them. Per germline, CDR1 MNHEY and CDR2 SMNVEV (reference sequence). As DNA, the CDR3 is TGTGCCAGCAGTTTATTCCCCCGGGGAGCAACTAATGAAAAACTGTTTTTT. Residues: CASSLFPRGATNEKLFF.